This is a list of T cell receptor beta chains from one sample in a study of T-cell memory formation after mild COVID-19. TCRdb redid the calling of the 5' RACE reads with MiXCR, one entry per CDR3 protein. The sample shows approximately 260,000 distinct CDR3 sequences, about 15% of them seen only once. What was sequenced was PBMCs or a T cell subset sorted from them (not recorded which). The origin of the receptors is a man younger than 30 who had mild COVID-19 (a few samples of this study predate the infection). Cell type and time point are not known. CDR3s include the opening cysteine and the closing phenylalanine or tryptophan. The order of the fields is clone size, J gene, D gene, V gene, CDR3 DNA, CDR3 protein. A D gene is named only where the DNA matches it firmly. The size field is filled for only some rows; it gives once, few, many or a size class.

size: many
J: TRBJ2-2
D: NA
V: TRBV5-1
DNA: TGCGCCAGCAGCTCAGTAACGAACACCGGGGAGCTGTTTTTT
CDR3: CASSSVTNTGELFF

size: few
J: TRBJ1-5
D: NA
V: TRBV20-1
DNA: TGCAGTGCCAGTACTTCGACAGGTCATCAGCCCCAGCATTTT
CDR3: CSASTSTGHQPQHF

size: few
J: TRBJ1-1
D: NA
V: TRBV7-9
DNA: TGTGCCAGCAGCGTAACGGGGCCGAACACTGAAGCTTTCTTT
CDR3: CASSVTGPNTEAFF

size: many
J: TRBJ2-7
D: NA
V: TRBV7-8
DNA: TGTGCCAGCAGCTTTGGGCTAGCCAACTCCTACGAGCAGTACTTC
CDR3: CASSFGLANSYEQYF

size: few
J: TRBJ1-2
D: NA
V: TRBV25-1
DNA: TGTGCCAGCAGTGAATCGATATTAGCGTATGGCTACACCTTC
CDR3: CASSESILAYGYTF

size: few
J: TRBJ2-1
D: TRBD2
V: TRBV12-3/TRBV12-4
DNA: TGTGCCAGCAGGCAGGGACTAGCGGGTAACAATGAGCAGTTCTTC
CDR3: CASRQGLAGNNEQFF

size: NA
J: TRBJ1-6
D: NA
V: TRBV29-1
DNA: TGCAGCGTTTCCGGGGGTCTTAATTCACCCCTCCACTTT
CDR3: CSVSGGLNSPLHF

size: NA
J: TRBJ2-7
D: TRBD1
V: TRBV12-3/TRBV12-4
DNA: TGTGCCAGCAGCATGGGACAGGGCTACGAGCAGTACTTC
CDR3: CASSMGQGYEQYF

size: NA
J: TRBJ2-2
D: NA
V: TRBV5-1
DNA: TGCGCCAGCAGCTTGAGCAGCACCACCGGGGAGCTGTTTTTT
CDR3: CASSLSSTTGELFF

size: NA
J: TRBJ1-2
D: TRBD1
V: TRBV6-6
DNA: TGTGCCAGCAGTTTCCAGGGGGCCACATCCTTTGTAATCTTGTTGAACTATGGCTACACCTTC
CDR3: CASSFQGATSFVILLNYGYTF

size: few
J: TRBJ1-2
D: NA
V: TRBV5-1
DNA: TGCGCCAGCAGCTTGGGGGTCGGGGCATCAGGCGGCTACACCTTC
CDR3: CASSLGVGASGGYTF

size: NA
J: TRBJ1-5
D: NA
V: TRBV12-3/TRBV12-4
DNA: TGTGCCAGCAGTTTCGGGACCAGCGCTCAGCCCCAGCATTTT
CDR3: CASSFGTSAQPQHF

size: NA
J: TRBJ1-6
D: NA
V: TRBV5-1
DNA: TGCGCCAGCAGCTTGGAGGCCCAAGTCAATTCACCCCTCCACTTT
CDR3: CASSLEAQVNSPLHF

size: few
J: TRBJ1-5
D: NA
V: TRBV6-2/TRBV6-3
DNA: TGTGCCATCCGGGAGGGCAATCAGCCCCAGCATTTT
CDR3: CAIREGNQPQHF

size: few
J: TRBJ2-1
D: NA
V: TRBV2
DNA: TGTGCCAGCACCTCTGGCGGTGAGCAGTTCTTC
CDR3: CASTSGGEQFF

size: NA
J: TRBJ2-1
D: TRBD1
V: TRBV19
DNA: TGTGCCAGTAGTATATTACAGGGGGCTGGTAATGAGCAGTTCTTC
CDR3: CASSILQGAGNEQFF

size: many
J: TRBJ1-5
D: NA
V: TRBV7-2
DNA: TGTGCCAGCAGCTTACGCCCAATCACAGGGATCGGCGATAACCAGCCCCAGCATTTT
CDR3: CASSLRPITGIGDNQPQHF

size: few
J: TRBJ2-3
D: TRBD2
V: TRBV4-2
DNA: TGTGCCAGCAGCCAGGACCCGGGCGGGGGAGGAGATACGCAGTATTTT
CDR3: CASSQDPGGGGDTQYF

size: few
J: TRBJ2-1
D: NA
V: TRBV4-3
DNA: TGCGCCAGCAACCTGGACGGCAACTCCTACAATGAGCAGTTCTTC
CDR3: CASNLDGNSYNEQFF

size: NA
J: TRBJ2-5
D: NA
V: TRBV7-2
DNA: TGTGCCAGCGGATTTACCCGTGGGGAGACCCAGTACTTC
CDR3: CASGFTRGETQYF